This TCR beta chain was sequenced during a study of blood T cells in healthy people across ages. It was with a sample-barcoded 5' primer and a J-beta primer mix that a second PCR of about 7 to 12 cycles was run. TCRdb called the 5' RACE reads again in MiXCR, with one record for every CDR3 protein. The sample lists 1.6 million or so distinct CDR3 sequences; almost 35% were seen once. Trimming took 5 bases from V and 5 from J; bases not matched to a gene: 5. Germline assignment: CDR1 MNHEY and CDR2 SMNVEV (reference sequence). The CDR3 totals 15 residues. Ten or more counts support this clonotype. This receptor was obtained from a woman in her 30s in good health. The specimen was blood. V gene TRBV27 combines with J gene TRBJ2-1, with 11 bases matching TRBD2. CDR3 nucleotides: TGTGCCAGCAGTCCGGGGACTAGCGGCGACAATGAGCAGTTCTTC. Translated, it gives CASSPGTSGDNEQFF.